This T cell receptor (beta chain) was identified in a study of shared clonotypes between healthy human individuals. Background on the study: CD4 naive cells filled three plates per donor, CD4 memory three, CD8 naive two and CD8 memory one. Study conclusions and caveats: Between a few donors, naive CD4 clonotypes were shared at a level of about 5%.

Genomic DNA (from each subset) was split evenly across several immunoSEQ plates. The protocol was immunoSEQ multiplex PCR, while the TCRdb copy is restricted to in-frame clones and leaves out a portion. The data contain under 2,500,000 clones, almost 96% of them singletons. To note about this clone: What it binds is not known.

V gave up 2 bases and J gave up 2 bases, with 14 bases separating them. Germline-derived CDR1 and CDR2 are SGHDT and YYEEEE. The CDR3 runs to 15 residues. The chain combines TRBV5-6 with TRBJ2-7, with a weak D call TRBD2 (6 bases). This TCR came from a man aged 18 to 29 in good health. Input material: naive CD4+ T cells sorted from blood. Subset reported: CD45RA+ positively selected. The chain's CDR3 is CASSLIAEIAYEQYF. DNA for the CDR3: TGTGCCAGCAGCTTAATAGCGGAGATAGCCTACGAGCAGTACTTC.